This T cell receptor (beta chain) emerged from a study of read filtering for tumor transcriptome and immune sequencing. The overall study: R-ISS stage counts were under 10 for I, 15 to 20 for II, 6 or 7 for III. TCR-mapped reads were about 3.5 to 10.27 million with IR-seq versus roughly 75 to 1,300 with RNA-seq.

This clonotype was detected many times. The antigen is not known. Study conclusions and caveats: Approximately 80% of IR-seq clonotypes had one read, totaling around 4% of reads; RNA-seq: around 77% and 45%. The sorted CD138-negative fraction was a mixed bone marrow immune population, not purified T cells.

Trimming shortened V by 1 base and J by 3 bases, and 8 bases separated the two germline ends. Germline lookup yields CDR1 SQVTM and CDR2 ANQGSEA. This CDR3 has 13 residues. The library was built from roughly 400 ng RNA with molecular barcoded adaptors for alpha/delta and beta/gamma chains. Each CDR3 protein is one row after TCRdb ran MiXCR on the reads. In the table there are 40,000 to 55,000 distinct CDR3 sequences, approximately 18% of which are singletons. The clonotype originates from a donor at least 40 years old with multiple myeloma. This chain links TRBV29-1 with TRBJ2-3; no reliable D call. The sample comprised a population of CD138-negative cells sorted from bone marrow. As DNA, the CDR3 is TGCAGCGTTGAAGTGGGATCTACAGATACGCAGTATTTT. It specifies CSVEVGSTDTQYF.